These 2 T cell receptor beta chains share one sample of origin, sequenced in a study of T cell responses to AZD1222 COVID-19 vaccine. Some clones are missing from TCRdb's copy, which holds only in-frame ones; the method was immunoSEQ multiplex PCR. The data contain some 130,000 clones, approximately 90% of them seen just once; the ten biggest clones take up 7% to 8.5%. The source was peripheral blood, collected on day 0 of AZD1222 vaccination. These receptors all stem from an adult in good health.

J is TRBJ2-6 and V is TRBV6-5, with TRBD2 matching 7 bases. CDR3 size: 15 residues. The germline V gene encodes CDR1 MNHEY and CDR2 SVGAGI. Unmatched junction bases numbered 2, after V lost 6 bases and J lost 0 bases. CDR3 protein: CASSWGGSGANVLTF. The CDR3 coding sequence is TGTGCCAGCAGCTGGGGGGGCTCTGGGGCCAACGTCCTGACTTTC.

V usage is TRBV18 and J usage is TRBJ1-1; 7 bases line up with TRBD1. After removal of 2 bases from V and 7 bases from J, the junction contained 1 base not matched to a gene. This CDR3 region has 12 residues. Looked up from germline, CDR1 is KGHSH and CDR2 is LQKENI. The CDR3 DNA is TGTGCCAGCTCACCAGGACAGGTTGAAGCTTTCTTT. This sequence encodes CASSPGQVEAFF.